The next 9 T cell receptor beta chains were all read from a single sample in a study of glioma-infiltrating T cells. The iRepertoire nested amplicon-rescue multiplex PCR amplified TCR alpha and beta CDR3s from RNA. TCRdb re-derived calls from the multiplex PCR reads in MiXCR, one entry per CDR3 protein. The table lists 150,000 to 200,000 distinct CDR3 sequences, roughly 32% of them singletons. Sequencing was performed on glioma tissue, nonneoplastic brain tissue, or PBMCs (not recorded which). These receptors all come from a human donor with low-grade glioma or glioblastoma, undergoing nonglioma brain surgery, or in good health (not recorded which).

This clonotype was seen repeatedly, ten times or more. This sequence joins TRBV4-1 and TRBJ1-2; possibly TRBD1 for D (5 bases). This CDR3 has 16 residues. V lost 0 bases and J 1 base, leaving 12 bases between the germline ends. CDR1 MGHRA and CDR2 YSYEKL come from the germline V gene. CDR3 in amino acids: CASSQDPGRDNYGYTF. The CDR3 DNA reads TGCGCCAGCAGCCAAGATCCGGGCAGGGATAACTATGGCTACACCTTC.

This clonotype appeared many times. The rearrangement links TRBV4-3 to TRBJ2-5; 7 positions match TRBD1. Germline CDR1 and CDR2: LGHNA and YSLEER. CDR3 length: 15 residues. The V segment lost 3 bases and the J segment 4 bases; nucleotides outside the gene matches: 8. The CDR3 sequence is CASSHGQEPGETQYF. The CDR3, as DNA: TGCGCCAGCAGCCACGGACAGGAGCCGGGAGAGACCCAGTACTTC.

This clonotype was counted at least ten times. V usage is TRBV3-1 and J usage is TRBJ1-2; TRBD1 aligns across 8 bases. The V gene's germline CDR1 is LGHDT and CDR2 YNNKEL (reference sequence). Trimming took 5 bases from V and 6 from J; bases not matched to a gene: 5. CDR3 length: 13 amino acids. CDR3 nucleotide sequence: TGTGCCAGCAGCGAGGACAGGGAAGATGGCTACACCTTC. Translation gives CASSEDREDGYTF.

In this sample, this clonotype turned up many times. This chain links TRBV5-1 with TRBJ2-5; TRBD1 agrees at 7 bases. After removal of 4 bases from V and 2 bases from J, the junction contained 5 bases not matched to a gene. The CDR3 is made up of 14 amino acids. Germline-derived CDR1 and CDR2 are SGHRS and YFSETQ. The CDR3 region has the DNA TGCGCCAGCAGCCCGACAGGGAGTCAAGAGACCCAGTACTTC. This sequence encodes CASSPTGSQETQYF.

This clonotype was observed many times. The chain combines TRBV28 with TRBJ2-7, with D perhaps matching TRBD1 (5 bases). The ends were cut back, 3 bases at V and 0 bases at J, with 9 bases in the middle. Germline V gene lookup returns CDR1 MDHEN and CDR2 SYDVKM. This CDR3 region has 14 residues. CDR3 protein: CASSLTANSYEQYF. For the CDR3, the DNA is TGTGCCAGCAGTTTGACAGCGAACTCCTACGAGCAGTACTTC.

The genes are TRBV24-1 and TRBJ2-3; unclear D gene. The CDR3 loop spans 18 amino acids. Germline values: CDR1 KGHDR, CDR2 SFDVKD. The V end was cut by 7 bases, the J end by 0 bases, with 22 bases between. CDR3 DNA: TGTGCCACCAGCCCTAGGTGGGTAGGCGCGAGTAGCACAGATACGCAGTATTTT. Protein: CATSPRWVGASSTDTQYF.

This chain uses TRBV6-1 with TRBJ2-3; D is perhaps TRBD1 or TRBD2 (5 bases each). The V and J ends lost 9 bases and 4 bases respectively, with 14 bases between them. Germline lookup yields CDR1 MNHNS and CDR2 SASEGT. This CDR3 has 13 residues. The CDR3 bases are TGTGCCAGAAGTCTTCGGGACCCAGATACGCAGTATTTT. Translated: CARSLRDPDTQYF.

A note on this clonotype: This may stem from a read error, because a much larger clone lies one nucleotide away. The chain couples TRBV7-9 to TRBJ1-2; TRBD1 might be the D (5 bases). Germline V gene lookup returns CDR1 SEHNR and CDR2 FQNEAQ (reference sequence). This CDR3 region has 14 residues. CDR3 DNA: TGTGCCAGCAGCTTAGGGGCAGGGCCCTATGGCTTCACCTTC. Translated, it gives CASSLGAGPYGFTF.

The sample holds a few counts of this clonotype. In DNA, the CDR3 is TGTGCCAGCAGCTTAGAGGTTGCGCAGTATTTT. Its translation is CASSLEVAQYF. V is TRBV11-2 and J is TRBJ2-3; no clear D. Trimming pared 0 bases from V and 10 bases from J, leaving 5 bases between. The V gene's germline CDR1 is SGHAT and CDR2 FQNNGV. The CDR3 runs 11 residues.